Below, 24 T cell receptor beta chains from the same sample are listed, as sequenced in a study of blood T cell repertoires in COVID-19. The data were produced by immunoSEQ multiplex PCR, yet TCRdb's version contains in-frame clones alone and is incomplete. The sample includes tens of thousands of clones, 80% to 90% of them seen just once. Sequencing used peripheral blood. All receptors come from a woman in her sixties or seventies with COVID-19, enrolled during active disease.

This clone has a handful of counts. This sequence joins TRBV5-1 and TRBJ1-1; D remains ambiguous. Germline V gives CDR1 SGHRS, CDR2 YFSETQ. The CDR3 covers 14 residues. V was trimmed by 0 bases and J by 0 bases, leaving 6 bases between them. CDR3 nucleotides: TGCGCCAGCAGCTTGGAACAAATGAACACTGAAGCTTTCTTT. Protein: CASSLEQMNTEAFF.

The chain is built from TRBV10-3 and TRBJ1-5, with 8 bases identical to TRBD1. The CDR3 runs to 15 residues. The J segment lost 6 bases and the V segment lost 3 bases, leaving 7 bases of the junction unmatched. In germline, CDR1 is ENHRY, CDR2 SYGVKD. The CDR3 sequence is CAISEGQGFTQPQHF. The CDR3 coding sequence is TGTGCCATCAGTGAAGGACAGGGTTTTACTCAGCCCCAGCATTTT.

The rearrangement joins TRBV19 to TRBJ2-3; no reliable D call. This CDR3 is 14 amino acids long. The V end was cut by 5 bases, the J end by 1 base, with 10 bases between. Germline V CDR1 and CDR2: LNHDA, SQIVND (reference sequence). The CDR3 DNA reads TGTGCCAGTAGTCCCAGGCGCCGCACAGATACGCAGTATTTT. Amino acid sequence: CASSPRRRTDTQYF.

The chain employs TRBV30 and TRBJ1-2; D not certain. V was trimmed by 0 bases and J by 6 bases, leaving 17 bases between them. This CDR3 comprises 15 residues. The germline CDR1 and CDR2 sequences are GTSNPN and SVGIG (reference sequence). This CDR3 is CAWSVRLAGVNGYTF. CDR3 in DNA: TGTGCCTGGAGTGTACGTCTGGCAGGCGTGAATGGCTACACCTTC.

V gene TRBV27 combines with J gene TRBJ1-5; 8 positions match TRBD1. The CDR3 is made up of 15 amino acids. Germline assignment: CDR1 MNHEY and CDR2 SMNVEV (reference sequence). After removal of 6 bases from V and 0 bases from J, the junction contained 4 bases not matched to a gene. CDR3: CASSTGTGSNQPQHF. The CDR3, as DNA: TGTGCCAGCAGCACCGGGACAGGTAGCAATCAGCCCCAGCATTTT.

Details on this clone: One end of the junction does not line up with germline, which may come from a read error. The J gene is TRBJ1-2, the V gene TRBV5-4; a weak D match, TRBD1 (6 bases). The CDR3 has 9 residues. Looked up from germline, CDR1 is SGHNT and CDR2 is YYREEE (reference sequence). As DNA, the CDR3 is TGTGCCAACCCCGGGGGAGGGGGTTTC. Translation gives CANPGGGGF.

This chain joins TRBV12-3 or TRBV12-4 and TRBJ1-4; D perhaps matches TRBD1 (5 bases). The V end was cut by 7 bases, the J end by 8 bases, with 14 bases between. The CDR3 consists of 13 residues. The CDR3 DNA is TGTGCCAGCAACGGAGGGGCCGGGGAAAAACTGTTTTTT. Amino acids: CASNGGAGEKLFF.

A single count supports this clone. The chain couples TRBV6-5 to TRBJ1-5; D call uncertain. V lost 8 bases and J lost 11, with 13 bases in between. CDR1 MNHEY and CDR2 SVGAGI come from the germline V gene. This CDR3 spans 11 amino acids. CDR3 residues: CASRGAWTQHF. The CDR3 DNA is TGTGCCAGCCGAGGTGCTTGGACCCAGCATTTT.

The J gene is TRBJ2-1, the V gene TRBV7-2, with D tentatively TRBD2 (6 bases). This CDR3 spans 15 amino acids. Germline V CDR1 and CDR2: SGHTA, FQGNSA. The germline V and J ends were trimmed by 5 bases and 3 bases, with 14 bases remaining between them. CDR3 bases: TGTGCCAGCAGCCCGCAAGGTAGCGGCTACAATGAGCAGTTCTTC. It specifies CASSPQGSGYNEQFF.

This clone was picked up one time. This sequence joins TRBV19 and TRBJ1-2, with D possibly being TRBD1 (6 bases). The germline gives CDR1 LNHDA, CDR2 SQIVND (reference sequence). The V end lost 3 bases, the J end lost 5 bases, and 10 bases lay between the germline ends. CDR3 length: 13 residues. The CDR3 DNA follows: TGTGCCAGTAGTATCATCCAGGGGTATGGCTACACCTTC. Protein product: CASSIIQGYGYTF.

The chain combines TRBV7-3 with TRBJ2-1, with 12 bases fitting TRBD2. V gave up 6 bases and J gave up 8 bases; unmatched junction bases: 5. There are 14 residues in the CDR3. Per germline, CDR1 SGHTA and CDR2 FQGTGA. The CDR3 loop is CASSLAGGIDEQFF. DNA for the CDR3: TGTGCCAGCAGTCTAGCGGGGGGGATCGATGAGCAGTTCTTC.

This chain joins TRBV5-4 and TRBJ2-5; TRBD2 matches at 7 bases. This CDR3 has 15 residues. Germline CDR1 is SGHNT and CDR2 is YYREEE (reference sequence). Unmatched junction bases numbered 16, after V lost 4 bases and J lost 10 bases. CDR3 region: CASSQGPVVGEGQYF. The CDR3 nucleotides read TGTGCCAGCAGCCAAGGACCGGTCGTAGGGGAGGGCCAGTACTTC.

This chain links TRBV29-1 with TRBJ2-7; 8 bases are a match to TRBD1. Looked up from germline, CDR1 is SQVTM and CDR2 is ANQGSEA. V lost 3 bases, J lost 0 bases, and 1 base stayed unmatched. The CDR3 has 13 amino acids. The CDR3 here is CSVEGQASYEQYF. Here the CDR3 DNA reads TGCAGCGTTGAGGGACAGGCCTCCTACGAGCAGTACTTC.

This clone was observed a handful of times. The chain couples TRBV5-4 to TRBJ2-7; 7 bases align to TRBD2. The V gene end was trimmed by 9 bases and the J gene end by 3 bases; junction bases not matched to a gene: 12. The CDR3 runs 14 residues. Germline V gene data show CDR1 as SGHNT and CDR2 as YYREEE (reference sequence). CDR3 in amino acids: CATQPGGGFYEQYF. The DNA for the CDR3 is TGTGCCACGCAACCGGGGGGAGGTTTCTACGAGCAGTACTTC. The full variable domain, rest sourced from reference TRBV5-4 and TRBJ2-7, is ETGVTQSPTHLIKTRGQQVTLRCSSQSGHNTVSWYQQALGQGPQFIFQYYREEENGRGNFPPRFSGLQFPNYSSELNVNALELDDSALYLCATQPGGGFYEQYFGPGTRLTVT.

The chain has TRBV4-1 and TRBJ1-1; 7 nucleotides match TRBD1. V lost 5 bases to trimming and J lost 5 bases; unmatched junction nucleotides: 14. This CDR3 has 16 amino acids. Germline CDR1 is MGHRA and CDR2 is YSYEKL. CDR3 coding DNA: TGCGCCAGCAGCAATTACGGGACAGTCCAGGGAACTGAAGCTTTCTTT. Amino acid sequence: CASSNYGTVQGTEAFF.

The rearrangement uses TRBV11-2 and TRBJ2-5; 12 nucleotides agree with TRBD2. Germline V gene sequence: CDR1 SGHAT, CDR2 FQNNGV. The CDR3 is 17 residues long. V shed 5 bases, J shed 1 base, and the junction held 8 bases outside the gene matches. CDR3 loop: CASSPTSGLAGQETQYF. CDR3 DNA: TGTGCCAGCAGCCCAACCTCGGGACTAGCGGGCCAAGAGACCCAGTACTTC.

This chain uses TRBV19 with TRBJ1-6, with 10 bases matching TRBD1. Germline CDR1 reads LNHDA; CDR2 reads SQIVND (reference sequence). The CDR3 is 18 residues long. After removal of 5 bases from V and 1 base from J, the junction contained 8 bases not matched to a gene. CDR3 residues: CASSSWTGGASYNSPLHF. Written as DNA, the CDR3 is TGTGCCAGTAGTTCCTGGACAGGGGGAGCGTCCTATAATTCACCCCTCCACTTT.

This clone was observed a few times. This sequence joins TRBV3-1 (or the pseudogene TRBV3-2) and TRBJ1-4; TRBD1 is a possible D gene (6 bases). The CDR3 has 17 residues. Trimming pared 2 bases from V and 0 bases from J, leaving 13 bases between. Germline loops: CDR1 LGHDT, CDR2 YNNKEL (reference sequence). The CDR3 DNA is TGTGCCAGCAGCCAACGCCCCAGACAGGCAACTAATGAAAAACTGTTTTTT. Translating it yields CASSQRPRQATNEKLFF.

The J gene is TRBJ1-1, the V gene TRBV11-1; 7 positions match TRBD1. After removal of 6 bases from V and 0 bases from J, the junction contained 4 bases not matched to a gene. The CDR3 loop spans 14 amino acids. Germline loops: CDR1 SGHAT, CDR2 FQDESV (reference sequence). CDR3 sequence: CASRPQGMNTEAFF. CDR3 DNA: TGTGCCAGCAGACCACAGGGGATGAACACTGAAGCTTTCTTT.

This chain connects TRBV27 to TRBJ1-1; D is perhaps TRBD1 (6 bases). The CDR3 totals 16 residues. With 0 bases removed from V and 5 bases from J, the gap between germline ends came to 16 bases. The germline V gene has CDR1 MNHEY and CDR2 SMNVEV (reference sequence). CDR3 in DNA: TGTGCCAGCAGTTTATCGGGGGGGGGCGGGAGAACTGAAGCTTTCTTT. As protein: CASSLSGGGGRTEAFF.

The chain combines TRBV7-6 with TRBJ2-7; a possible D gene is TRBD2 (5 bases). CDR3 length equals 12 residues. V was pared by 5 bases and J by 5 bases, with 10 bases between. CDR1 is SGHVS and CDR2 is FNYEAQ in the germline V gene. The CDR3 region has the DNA TGTGCCAGCAGCCACCGGGAAGACGAGCAGTACTTC. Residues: CASSHREDEQYF.

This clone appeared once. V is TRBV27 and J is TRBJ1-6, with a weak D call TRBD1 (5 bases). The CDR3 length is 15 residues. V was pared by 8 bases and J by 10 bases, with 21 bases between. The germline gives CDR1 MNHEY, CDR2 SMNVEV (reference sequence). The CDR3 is CASGPGGTRYSPLHF. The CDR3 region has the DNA TGTGCCAGCGGGCCGGGAGGGACGCGGTACTCACCCCTCCACTTT.

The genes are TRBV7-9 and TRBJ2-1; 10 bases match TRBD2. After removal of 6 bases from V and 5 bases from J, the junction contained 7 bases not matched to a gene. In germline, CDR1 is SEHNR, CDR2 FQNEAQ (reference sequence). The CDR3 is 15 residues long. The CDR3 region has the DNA TGTGCCAGCAGTCAAGCGGGAGGGCCAAACAATGAGCAGTTCTTC. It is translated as CASSQAGGPNNEQFF.

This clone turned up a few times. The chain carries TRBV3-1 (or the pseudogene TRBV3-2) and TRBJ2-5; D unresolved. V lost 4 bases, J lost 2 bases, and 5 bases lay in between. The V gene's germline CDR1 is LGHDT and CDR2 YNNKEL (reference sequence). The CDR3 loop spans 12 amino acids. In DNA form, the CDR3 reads TGTGCCAGCAGCCTTCAACAAGAGACCCAGTACTTC. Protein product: CASSLQQETQYF.